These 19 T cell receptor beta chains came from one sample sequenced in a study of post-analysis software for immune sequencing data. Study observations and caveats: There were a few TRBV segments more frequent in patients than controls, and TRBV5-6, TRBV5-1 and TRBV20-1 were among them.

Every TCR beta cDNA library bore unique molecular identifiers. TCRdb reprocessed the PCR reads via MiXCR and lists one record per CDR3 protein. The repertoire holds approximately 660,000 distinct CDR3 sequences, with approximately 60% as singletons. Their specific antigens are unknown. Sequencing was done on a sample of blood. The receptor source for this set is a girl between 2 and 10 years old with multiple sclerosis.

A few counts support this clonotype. Here the CDR3 reads CASRERFTDTQYF. The CDR3 region has the DNA TGCGCCAGCAGGGAGCGATTCACAGATACGCAGTATTTT. The V call is TRBV5-1, the J call TRBJ2-3, with D hard to call. The CDR3 sequence is 13 residues long. Trimming took off 5 bases at V and 2 bases at J, with 9 bases between the two ends. Germline loops: CDR1 SGHRS, CDR2 YFSETQ.

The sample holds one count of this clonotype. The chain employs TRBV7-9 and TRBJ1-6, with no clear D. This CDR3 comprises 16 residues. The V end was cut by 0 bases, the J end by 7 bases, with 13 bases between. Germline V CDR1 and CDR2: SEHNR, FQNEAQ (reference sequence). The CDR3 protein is CASSLAPGVANSPLHF. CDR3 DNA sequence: TGTGCCAGCAGCTTAGCCCCCGGGGTAGCGAATTCACCCCTCCACTTT.

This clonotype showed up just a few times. For the CDR3, the DNA is TGTGCCATCAGTTTCAGGGACGAGCAGTACTTC. Translating gives CAISFRDEQYF. The rearrangement uses TRBV10-3 and TRBJ2-7; weak D call: TRBD1 (5 bases). Trimming stripped 5 bases from V and 5 bases from J, with 7 bases between. The CDR3 runs 11 residues. Per germline, CDR1 ENHRY and CDR2 SYGVKD.

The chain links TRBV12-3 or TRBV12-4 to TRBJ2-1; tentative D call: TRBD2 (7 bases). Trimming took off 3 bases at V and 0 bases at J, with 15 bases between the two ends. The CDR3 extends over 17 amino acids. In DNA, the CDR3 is TGTGCCAGCAGTTTTCGGGGGGCGGTCTTCTCCTACAATGAGCAGTTCTTC. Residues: CASSFRGAVFSYNEQFF.

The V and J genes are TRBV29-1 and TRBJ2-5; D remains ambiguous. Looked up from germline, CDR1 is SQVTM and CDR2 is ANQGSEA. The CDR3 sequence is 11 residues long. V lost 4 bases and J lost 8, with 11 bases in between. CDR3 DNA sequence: TGCAGCGTTGGGGTAGGCGGAACCCAGTACTTC. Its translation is CSVGVGGTQYF.

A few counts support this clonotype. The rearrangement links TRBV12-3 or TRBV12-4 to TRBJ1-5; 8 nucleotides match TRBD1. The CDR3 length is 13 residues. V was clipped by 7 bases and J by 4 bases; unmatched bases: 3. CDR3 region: CASTWDRNQPQHF. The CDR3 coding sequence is TGTGCCAGCACTTGGGACAGGAATCAGCCCCAGCATTTT.

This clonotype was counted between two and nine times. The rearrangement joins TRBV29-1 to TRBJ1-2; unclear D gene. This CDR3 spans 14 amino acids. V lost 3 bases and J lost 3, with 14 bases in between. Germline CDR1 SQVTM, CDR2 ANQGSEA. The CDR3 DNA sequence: TGCAGCGTTGACGGAGGGAATGGGTACTATGGCTACACCTTC. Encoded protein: CSVDGGNGYYGYTF.

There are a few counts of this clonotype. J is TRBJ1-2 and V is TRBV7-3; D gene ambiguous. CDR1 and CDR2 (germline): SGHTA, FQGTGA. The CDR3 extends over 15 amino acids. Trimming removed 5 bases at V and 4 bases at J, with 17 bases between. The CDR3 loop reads CASSPGGLTAYGYTF. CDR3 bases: TGTGCCAGCAGCCCCGGAGGACTGACGGCCTATGGCTACACCTTC.

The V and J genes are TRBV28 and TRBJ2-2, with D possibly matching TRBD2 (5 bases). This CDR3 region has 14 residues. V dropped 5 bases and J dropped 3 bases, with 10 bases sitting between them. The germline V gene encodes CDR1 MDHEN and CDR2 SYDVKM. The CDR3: CASSGGLYTGELFF. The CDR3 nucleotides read TGTGCCAGCAGTGGCGGGTTGTACACCGGGGAGCTGTTTTTT.

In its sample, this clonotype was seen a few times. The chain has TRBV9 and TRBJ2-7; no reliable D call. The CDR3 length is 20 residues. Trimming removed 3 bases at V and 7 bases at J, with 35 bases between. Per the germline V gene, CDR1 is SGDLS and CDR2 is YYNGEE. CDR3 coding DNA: TGTGCCAGCAGCGCCGGCGTAATGTGGGGTCATGGGATGGGCGTAGAAGAGCAGTACTTC. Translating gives CASSAGVMWGHGMGVEEQYF.

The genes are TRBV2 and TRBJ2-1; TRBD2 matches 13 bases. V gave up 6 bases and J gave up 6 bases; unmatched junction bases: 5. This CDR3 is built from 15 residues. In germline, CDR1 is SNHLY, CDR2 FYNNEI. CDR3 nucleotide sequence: TGTGCCAGCAGGCAAACTAGCGGGAGGGGCAATGAGCAGTTCTTC. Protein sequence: CASRQTSGRGNEQFF.

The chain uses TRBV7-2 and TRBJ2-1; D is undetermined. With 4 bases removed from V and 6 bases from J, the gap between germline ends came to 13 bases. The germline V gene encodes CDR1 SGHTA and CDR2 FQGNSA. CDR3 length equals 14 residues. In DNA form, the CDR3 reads TGTGCCAGCAGCTCCGCAGCGTTGGGCAATGAGCAGTTCTTC. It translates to CASSSAALGNEQFF. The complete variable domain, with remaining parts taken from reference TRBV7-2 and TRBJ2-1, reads GAGVSQSPSNKVTEKGKDVELRCDPISGHTALYWYRQSLGQGLEFLIYFQGNSAPDKSGLPSDRFSAERTGGSVSTLTIQRTQQEDSAVYLCASSSAALGNEQFFGPGTRLTVL.

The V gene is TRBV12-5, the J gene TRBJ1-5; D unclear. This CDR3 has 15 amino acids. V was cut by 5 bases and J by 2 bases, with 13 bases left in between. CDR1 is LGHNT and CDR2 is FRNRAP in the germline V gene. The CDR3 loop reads CASGPPGRRNQPQHF. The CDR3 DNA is TGTGCTAGTGGTCCTCCAGGACGGCGCAATCAGCCCCAGCATTTT.

The CDR3 loop reads CSVEDSRLGPTYEQYF. The CDR3 nucleotides read TGCAGCGTTGAAGACTCGAGACTAGGGCCGACCTACGAGCAGTACTTC. The chain uses TRBV29-1 and TRBJ2-7; the D gene is possibly TRBD2 (6 bases). The V end was cut by 0 bases, the J end by 2 bases, with 17 bases between. The germline CDR1 and CDR2 sequences are SQVTM and ANQGSEA. The CDR3 loop spans 16 amino acids.

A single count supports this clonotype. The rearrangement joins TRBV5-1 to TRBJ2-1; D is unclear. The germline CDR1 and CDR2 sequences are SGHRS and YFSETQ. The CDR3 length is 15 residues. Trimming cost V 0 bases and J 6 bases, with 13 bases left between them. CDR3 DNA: TGCGCCAGCAGCTTGGGACTGGATGGGATCAATGAGCAGTTCTTC. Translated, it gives CASSLGLDGINEQFF.

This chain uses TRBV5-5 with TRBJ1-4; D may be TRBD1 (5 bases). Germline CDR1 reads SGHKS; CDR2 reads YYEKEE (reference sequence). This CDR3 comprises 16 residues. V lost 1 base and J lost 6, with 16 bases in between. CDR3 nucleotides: TGTGCCAGCAGCTTGCTCAGGGTTTTATCGGATGAAAAACTGTTTTTT. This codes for CASSLLRVLSDEKLFF.

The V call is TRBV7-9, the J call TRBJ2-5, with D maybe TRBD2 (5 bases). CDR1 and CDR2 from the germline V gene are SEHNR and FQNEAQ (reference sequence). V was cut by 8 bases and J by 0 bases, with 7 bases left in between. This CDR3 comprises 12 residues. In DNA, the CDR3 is TGTGCCAGCTGGAGGAACCAAGAGACCCAGTACTTC. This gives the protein CASWRNQETQYF.

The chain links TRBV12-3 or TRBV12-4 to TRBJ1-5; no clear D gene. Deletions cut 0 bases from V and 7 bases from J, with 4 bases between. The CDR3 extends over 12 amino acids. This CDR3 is CASSLAEQPQHF. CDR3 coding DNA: TGTGCCAGCAGTTTAGCTGAGCAGCCCCAGCATTTT.

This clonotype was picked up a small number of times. CDR3 sequence: CASSLTSPDRDEQFF. The CDR3 DNA follows: TGCGCCAGCAGCCTGACTAGCCCGGACCGGGATGAGCAGTTCTTC. The genes are TRBV5-1 and TRBJ2-1, with TRBD2 matching over 7 bases. V trimming: 4 bases; J trimming: 8 bases; junction bases outside the gene matches: 12. The CDR3 contains 15 residues. The V gene's germline CDR1 is SGHRS and CDR2 YFSETQ.